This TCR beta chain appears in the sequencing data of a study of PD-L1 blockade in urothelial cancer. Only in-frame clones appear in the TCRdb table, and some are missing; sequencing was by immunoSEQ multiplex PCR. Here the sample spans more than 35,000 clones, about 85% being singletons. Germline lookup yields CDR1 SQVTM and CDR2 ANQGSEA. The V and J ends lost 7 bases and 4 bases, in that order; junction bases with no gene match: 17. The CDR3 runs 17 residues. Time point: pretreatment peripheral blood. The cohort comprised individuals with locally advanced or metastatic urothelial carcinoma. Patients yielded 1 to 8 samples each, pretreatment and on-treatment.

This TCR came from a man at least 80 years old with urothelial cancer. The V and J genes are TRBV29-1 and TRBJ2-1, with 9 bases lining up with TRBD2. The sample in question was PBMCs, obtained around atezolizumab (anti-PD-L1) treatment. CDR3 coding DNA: TGCAGCGCTAGTAGGCCGCTAGGGCGGGAGGGTTACAATGAGCAGTTCTTC. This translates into CSASRPLGREGYNEQFF.